The 30 T cell receptor beta chains below all came from one sample that was sequenced in a study of blood T cell repertoires in COVID-19. Only in-frame clones appear in the TCRdb table, and some are missing; sequencing was by immunoSEQ multiplex PCR. Here the sample spans 250,000 or so clones, about 80% being singletons. Sequencing was performed on PBMCs or T cells enriched from blood (not recorded which). The receptors derive from a middle-aged woman who had been exposed to COVID-19.

V and J are TRBV7-8 and TRBJ2-5; a possible D gene is TRBD2 (6 bases). Trimming shortened V by 2 bases and J by 4 bases, and 14 bases separated the two germline ends. Germline values: CDR1 SGHVS, CDR2 FQNEAQ. The CDR3 covers 15 residues. In DNA form, the CDR3 reads TGTGCCAGCAGCTTAAGGGCCCGGGAGTCAGAGACCCAGTACTTC. It is translated as CASSLRARESETQYF.

The J gene is TRBJ1-1, the V gene TRBV2; D gene ambiguous. Between the trimmed V and J ends, which lost 10 bases and 0 bases, there was a span of 6 bases. This CDR3 region has 11 residues. The germline gives CDR1 SNHLY, CDR2 FYNNEI. CDR3 protein: CATRMNTEAFF. CDR3 sequence (DNA): TGTGCCACGAGGATGAACACTGAAGCTTTCTTT.

The gene calls are TRBV2 and TRBJ2-4; TRBD2 agrees at 16 bases. V gave up 6 bases and J gave up 7 bases; unmatched junction bases: 3. The CDR3 covers 15 residues. Germline lookup yields CDR1 SNHLY and CDR2 FYNNEI. CDR3 bases: TGTGCCAGCAGGGGACTAGCGGGGGGGCTGAACATTCAGTACTTC. It is translated as CASRGLAGGLNIQYF.

The genes are TRBV9 and TRBJ1-6, with 7 bases fitting TRBD1. This CDR3 contains 15 residues. After removal of 3 bases from V and 11 bases from J, the junction contained 11 bases not matched to a gene. CDR1 and CDR2 (germline): SGDLS, YYNGEE. The DNA of the CDR3 is TGTGCCAGCAGCGCTTCGACAGGGACAACTGCACCCCTCCACTTT. Amino acid sequence: CASSASTGTTAPLHF.

This chain joins TRBV19 and TRBJ1-6; D is possibly TRBD1 (5 bases). Germline V gene lookup returns CDR1 LNHDA and CDR2 SQIVND (reference sequence). CDR3 length equals 14 residues. Trimming took off 3 bases at V and 7 bases at J, with 10 bases between the two ends. CDR3: CASSIGGNNSPLHF. As DNA, the CDR3 is TGTGCCAGTAGTATCGGGGGTAACAATTCACCCCTCCACTTT. The full variable domain, in which reference TRBV19 and TRBJ1-6 provide the parts outside the CDR3, is DGGITQSPKYLFRKEGQNVTLSCEQNLNHDAMYWYRQDPGQGLRLIYYSQIVNDFQKGDIAEGYSVSREKKESFPLTVTSAQKNPTAFYLCASSIGGNNSPLHFGNGTRLTVT.

This clone was detected a few times. The V and J genes are TRBV2 and TRBJ1-6; the D is unclear. CDR1 is SNHLY and CDR2 is FYNNEI in the germline V gene. V dropped 2 bases and J dropped 9 bases, with 8 bases sitting between them. The CDR3 has 13 amino acids. CDR3 in DNA: TGTGCCAGCAGTGAAACGCGAGGTTCACCCCTCCACTTT. It specifies CASSETRGSPLHF.

The V and J genes are TRBV4-2 and TRBJ2-2, with 11 bases matching TRBD2. V lost 6 bases to trimming and J lost 6 bases; unmatched junction nucleotides: 12. Germline assignment: CDR1 LGHNA and CDR2 YNFKEQ. This CDR3 contains 17 residues. CDR3 residues: CASSAVSGGGPPGELFF. The CDR3 DNA reads as TGTGCCAGCAGTGCCGTTAGCGGGGGGGGTCCCCCCGGGGAGCTGTTTTTT.

This chain connects TRBV5-1 to TRBJ1-1; the D gene is possibly TRBD1 (6 bases). Germline CDR1 SGHRS, CDR2 YFSETQ. CDR3 length: 13 amino acids. V shed 2 bases and J shed 7 bases, with 12 bases lying between them. CDR3 sequence (DNA): TGCGCCAGCAGCTTTCAGGGGAGAGGTGAAGCTTTCTTT. This sequence encodes CASSFQGRGEAFF.

The gene calls are TRBV7-2 and TRBJ1-6, with D possibly TRBD1 on 5 matching bases. In germline, CDR1 is SGHTA, CDR2 FQGNSA. Trimming stripped 8 bases from V and 16 bases from J, with 24 bases between. This CDR3 has 14 amino acids. CDR3 DNA: TGTGCCAGCGCGGGGGGGGGTCATCTGGGATCGCTCCACTTT. Translation gives CASAGGGHLGSLHF.

This chain uses TRBV10-3 with TRBJ1-1, with 9 bases fitting TRBD1. The CDR3 is 13 amino acids. Unmatched junction bases numbered 1, after V lost 3 bases and J lost 5 bases. In germline, CDR1 is ENHRY, CDR2 SYGVKD. DNA for the CDR3: TGTGCCATCAGTGACGGACAGGGGACTGAAGCTTTCTTT. It encodes CAISDGQGTEAFF.

The V call is TRBV19, the J call TRBJ1-1; no firm D call. Germline V gene sequence: CDR1 LNHDA, CDR2 SQIVND (reference sequence). The CDR3 length is 14 residues. The V end lost 5 bases, the J end lost 1 base, and 11 bases lay between the germline ends. In nucleotides, the CDR3 is TGTGCCAGTAGTCGGACTTTAGGGAACACTGAAGCTTTCTTT. Translated, it gives CASSRTLGNTEAFF.

The chain links TRBV5-1 to TRBJ2-1, with D perhaps matching TRBD2 (5 bases). Trimming took 1 base from V and 5 from J, leaving 13 bases between them. Germline V gene data show CDR1 as SGHRS and CDR2 as YFSETQ. The CDR3 sequence is 15 residues long. The CDR3 region has the DNA TGCGCCAGCAGCTTGAACGGGGTTGGGGACAATGAGCAGTTCTTC. Translation gives CASSLNGVGDNEQFF.

This clone was detected once. The chain carries TRBV30 and TRBJ2-7, with TRBD2 matching over 7 bases. There are 13 residues in the CDR3. CDR1 and CDR2 from the germline V gene are GTSNPN and SVGIG (reference sequence). The junction had 6 bases not matched to a gene; V was cut back by 5 bases and J by 2 bases. CDR3 in amino acids: CAWGTGGAYEQYF. CDR3 DNA: TGTGCCTGGGGTACTGGGGGGGCCTACGAGCAGTACTTC.

As DNA, the CDR3 is TGTGCCAGTACCAAATTCATGGGACAGGGTGAAGAGCAGTTCTTC. Its translation is CASTKFMGQGEEQFF. The chain carries TRBV19 and TRBJ2-1; 9 positions agree with TRBD1. The germline gives CDR1 LNHDA, CDR2 SQIVND (reference sequence). The CDR3 consists of 15 residues. The V gene end was trimmed by 7 bases and the J gene end by 10 bases; junction bases not matched to a gene: 14.

J is TRBJ2-3 and V is TRBV19; tentative D call: TRBD2 (5 bases). Germline values: CDR1 LNHDA, CDR2 SQIVND (reference sequence). The V end was cut by 5 bases, the J end by 0 bases, with 9 bases between. The CDR3 sequence is 14 residues long. The CDR3 DNA follows: TGTGCCAGTAGTCCACGGACTAGCACAGATACGCAGTATTTT. Translating it yields CASSPRTSTDTQYF.

The V gene is TRBV12-5, the J gene TRBJ2-3; 9 bases are a match to TRBD2. Per germline, CDR1 LGHNT and CDR2 FRNRAP. CDR3 length: 18 residues. V lost 7 bases, J lost 4 bases, and 18 bases stayed unmatched. CDR3 sequence: CASATHVGERGVSDTQYF. DNA for the CDR3: TGTGCTAGTGCCACCCACGTTGGAGAGCGGGGGGTTTCAGATACGCAGTATTTT. Full variable domain (remainder filled in from reference TRBV12-5 and TRBJ2-3): DARVTQTPRHKVTEMGQEVTMRCQPILGHNTVFWYRQTMMQGLELLAYFRNRAPLDDSGMPKDRFSAEMPDATLATLKIQPSEPRDSAVYFCASATHVGERGVSDTQYFGPGTRLTVL.

The rearrangement uses TRBV5-1 and TRBJ2-7, with D perhaps TRBD1 (6 bases). The germline V gene has CDR1 SGHRS and CDR2 YFSETQ. CDR3 size: 16 residues. Trimming removed 0 bases from V and 0 bases from J, with 13 bases in between. The chain's CDR3 is CASSLVGGFGSYEQYF. CDR3 nucleotides: TGCGCCAGCAGCTTGGTAGGGGGATTCGGCTCCTACGAGCAGTACTTC.

J is TRBJ1-6 and V is TRBV2; no definite D call. Trimming cost V 6 bases and J 0 bases, with 15 bases left between them. This CDR3 comprises 17 residues. From germline, CDR1 is SNHLY and CDR2 FYNNEI. CDR3 DNA sequence: TGTGCCAGCAGGTTAATCTCAGCGAGCTCCTATAATTCACCCCTCCACTTT. Translated, it gives CASRLISASSYNSPLHF. Complete variable domain (other parts from reference TRBV2 and TRBJ1-6): EPEVTQTPSHQVTQMGQEVILRCVPISNHLYFYWYRQILGQKVEFLVSFYNNEISEKSEIFDDQFSVERPDGSNFTLKIRSTKLEDSAMYFCASRLISASSYNSPLHFGNGTRLTVT.

This clone was observed a single time. The chain employs TRBV7-2 and TRBJ2-3, with TRBD2 identical over 11 bases. CDR1 is SGHTA, CDR2 FQGNSA, per germline. The CDR3 covers 18 residues. V dropped 5 bases and J dropped 1; count of bases not matched to a gene: 11. DNA of the CDR3: TGTGCCAGCAGCCCCCTAGCGGGGGGTACCCCGGGCACAGATACGCAGTATTTT. Protein product: CASSPLAGGTPGTDTQYF.

This clone has only a few counts. The V and J genes are TRBV5-4 and TRBJ2-7; 7 bases map to TRBD2. The germline CDR1 and CDR2 sequences are SGHNT and YYREEE (reference sequence). The CDR3 is 14 amino acids. Unmatched junction bases numbered 6, after V lost 4 bases and J lost 2 bases. CDR3 in amino acids: CASSPGRGPYEQYF. The CDR3 bases are TGTGCCAGCAGCCCGGGGAGGGGACCCTACGAGCAGTACTTC.

The rearrangement uses TRBV3-1 (or the pseudogene TRBV3-2) and TRBJ2-5; D remains ambiguous. V lost 3 bases, J lost 6 bases, and 8 bases lay in between. The CDR3 spans 12 residues. CDR1 and CDR2 from the germline V gene are LGHDT and YNNKEL (reference sequence). CDR3 amino acids: CASSHDQKTQYF. The CDR3 bases are TGTGCCAGCAGCCATGATCAGAAGACCCAGTACTTC.

This clone was counted between two and nine times. The chain uses TRBV6-5 and TRBJ1-6; possible D gene TRBD1, 6 bases. The CDR3 has 15 residues. Germline-derived CDR1 and CDR2 are MNHEY and SVGAGI. Deletions cut 5 bases from V and 13 bases from J, with 21 bases between. For the CDR3, the DNA is TGTGCCAGCAGTATATTTACAGGGAGTGTCCGGCCCCTCCACTTT. Residues: CASSIFTGSVRPLHF.

The chain uses TRBV29-1 and TRBJ2-7, with D perhaps matching TRBD2 (6 bases). Per germline, CDR1 SQVTM and CDR2 ANQGSEA. Trimming took off 4 bases at V and 2 bases at J, with 12 bases between the two ends. The CDR3 is made up of 13 amino acids. CDR3 bases: TGCAGCGTTGGTGGGGACTTAACCTACGAGCAGTACTTC. It encodes CSVGGDLTYEQYF.

This clone was seen only a few times. The J gene is TRBJ1-1, the V gene TRBV5-1, with TRBD1 matching over 7 bases. CDR3 length equals 17 residues. Per germline, CDR1 SGHRS and CDR2 YFSETQ. J was trimmed by 0 bases and V by 3 bases; bases with no gene match: 11. The CDR3 DNA follows: TGCGCCAGCAGCTCCCCCCGGGGACAGACAATGAACACTGAAGCTTTCTTT. Translating it yields CASSSPRGQTMNTEAFF.

This clone was observed a single time. The V and J genes are TRBV18 and TRBJ2-3; 10 bases align to TRBD1. With 3 bases clipped from V and 2 bases from J, the junction kept 5 bases outside the gene matches. CDR1 is KGHSH and CDR2 is LQKENI in the germline V gene. The length of the CDR3 is 16 residues. The CDR3 region has the DNA TGTGCCAGCTCACCCCGGGACAGGGGCTACACAGATACGCAGTATTTT. This encodes CASSPRDRGYTDTQYF.

This clone was seen a handful of times. The rearrangement uses TRBV7-9 and TRBJ2-3; 9 nucleotides line up with TRBD2. This CDR3 region has 14 residues. Per the germline V gene, CDR1 is SEHNR and CDR2 is FQNEAQ (reference sequence). V was pared by 5 bases and J by 4 bases, with 4 bases of the junction left unmatched. The CDR3 here is CASSASGVPDTQYF. The DNA of the CDR3 is TGTGCCAGCAGCGCTAGCGGGGTCCCAGATACGCAGTATTTT.

DNA for the CDR3: TGTGCCAGCAGCGTCTCAGGGAGGGGAGAGACCCAGTACTTC. Translating gives CASSVSGRGETQYF. The chain carries TRBV9 and TRBJ2-5, with 7 bases fitting TRBD2. With 2 bases clipped from V and 4 bases from J, the junction kept 5 bases outside the gene matches. The germline gives CDR1 SGDLS, CDR2 YYNGEE. There are 14 residues in the CDR3. Drawing the rest from reference TRBV9 and TRBJ2-5, the complete variable domain is DSGVTQTPKHLITATGQRVTLRCSPRSGDLSVYWYQQSLDQGLQFLIQYYNGEERAKGNILERFSAQQFPDLHSELNLSSLELGDSALYFCASSVSGRGETQYFGPGTRLLVL.

V gene TRBV27 combines with J gene TRBJ1-1, with D unclear. Germline CDR1 is MNHEY and CDR2 is SMNVEV (reference sequence). V lost 2 bases to trimming and J lost 1 base, with 8 bases between them. The CDR3 covers 14 residues. This chain's CDR3 is CASSLRSGNTEAFF. CDR3 nucleotide sequence: TGTGCCAGCAGTTTAAGGTCAGGGAACACTGAAGCTTTCTTT.

The chain joins TRBV28 to TRBJ1-2; D is unresolved. Germline-derived CDR1 and CDR2 are MDHEN and SYDVKM. The CDR3 has 14 amino acids. Deletions cut 5 bases from V and 4 bases from J, with 14 bases between. DNA of the CDR3: TGTGCCAGCAGTCCGCAGGCAGGCCCCTATGGCTACACCTTC. Translation gives CASSPQAGPYGYTF.

The V call is TRBV18, the J call TRBJ2-3, with D unresolved. V was clipped by 2 bases and J by 0 bases, with 9 bases between them. The CDR3 loop spans 15 amino acids. Germline CDR1 and CDR2: KGHSH and LQKENI. In nucleotides, the CDR3 is TGTGCCAGCTCACCAAGAGCTCTAAGCACAGATACGCAGTATTTT. Residues: CASSPRALSTDTQYF.